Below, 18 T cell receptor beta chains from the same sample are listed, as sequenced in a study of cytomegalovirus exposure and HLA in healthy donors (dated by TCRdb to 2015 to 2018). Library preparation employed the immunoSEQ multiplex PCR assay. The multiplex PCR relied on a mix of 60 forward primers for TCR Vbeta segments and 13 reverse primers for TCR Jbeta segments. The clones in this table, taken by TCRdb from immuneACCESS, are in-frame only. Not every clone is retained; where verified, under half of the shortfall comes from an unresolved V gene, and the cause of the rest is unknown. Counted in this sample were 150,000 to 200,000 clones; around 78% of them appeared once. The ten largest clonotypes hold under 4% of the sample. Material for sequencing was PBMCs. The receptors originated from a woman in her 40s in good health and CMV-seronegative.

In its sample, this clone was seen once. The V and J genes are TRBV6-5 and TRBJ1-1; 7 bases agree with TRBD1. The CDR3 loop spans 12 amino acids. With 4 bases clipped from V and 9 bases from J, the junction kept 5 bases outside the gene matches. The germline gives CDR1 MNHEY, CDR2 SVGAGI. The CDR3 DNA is TGTGCCAGCAGTTCTGGACAGGCCCAAGCTTTCTTT. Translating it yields CASSSGQAQAFF.

The CDR3 nucleotides are TGTGCCATCAGTCCTAGGGGGTTCTCCAGCTCCTATAATTCACCCCTCCACTTT. As protein: CAISPRGFSSSYNSPLHF. The gene calls are TRBV10-3 and TRBJ1-6, with D possibly matching TRBD1 (6 bases). The CDR3 has 18 amino acids. V was cut by 5 bases and J by 0 bases, with 17 bases left in between. Looked up from germline, CDR1 is ENHRY and CDR2 is SYGVKD.

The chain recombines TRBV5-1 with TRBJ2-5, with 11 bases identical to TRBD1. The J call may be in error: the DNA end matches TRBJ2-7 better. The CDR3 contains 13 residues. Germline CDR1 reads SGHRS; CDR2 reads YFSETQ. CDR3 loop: CASSPGQGGEQYF. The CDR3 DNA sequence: TGCGCCAGCAGCCCGGGACAGGGGGGCGAGCAGTACTTC.

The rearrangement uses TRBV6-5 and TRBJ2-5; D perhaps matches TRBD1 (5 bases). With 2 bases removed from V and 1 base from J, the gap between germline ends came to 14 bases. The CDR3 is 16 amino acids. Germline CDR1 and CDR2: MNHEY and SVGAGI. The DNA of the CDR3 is TGTGCCAGCAGTTACGGGGCCAGGGCCCTCCAAGAGACCCAGTACTTC. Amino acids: CASSYGARALQETQYF.

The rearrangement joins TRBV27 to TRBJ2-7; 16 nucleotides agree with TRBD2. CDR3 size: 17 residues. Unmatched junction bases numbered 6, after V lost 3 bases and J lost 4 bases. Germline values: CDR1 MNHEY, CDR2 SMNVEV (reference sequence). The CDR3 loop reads CASSLGLAGGPLYEQYF. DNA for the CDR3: TGTGCCAGCAGTTTGGGACTAGCGGGGGGGCCGTTATACGAGCAGTACTTC.

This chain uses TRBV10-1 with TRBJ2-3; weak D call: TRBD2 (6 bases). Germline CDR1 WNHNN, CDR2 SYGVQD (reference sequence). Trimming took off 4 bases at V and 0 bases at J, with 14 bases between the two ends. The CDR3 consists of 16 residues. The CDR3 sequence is CASSGRRRGSTDTQYF. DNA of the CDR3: TGCGCCAGCAGTGGACGGCGGCGGGGAAGCACAGATACGCAGTATTTT.

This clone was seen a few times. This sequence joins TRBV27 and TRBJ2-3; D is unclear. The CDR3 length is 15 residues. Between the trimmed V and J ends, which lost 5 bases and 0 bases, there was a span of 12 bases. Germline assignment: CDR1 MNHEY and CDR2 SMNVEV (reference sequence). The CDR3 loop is CASSPSRSSTDTQYF. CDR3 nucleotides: TGTGCCAGCAGTCCCTCTAGGAGTAGCACAGATACGCAGTATTTT.

The CDR3 bases are TGTGCCAGCAGTTATAGTACAGGGGGCTTTGGCTACACCTTC. Amino acid sequence: CASSYSTGGFGYTF. The chain employs TRBV6-6 and TRBJ1-2; 9 bases are a match to TRBD1. The CDR3 has 14 amino acids. CDR1 and CDR2 from the germline V gene are MNHNY and SVGAGI (reference sequence). V shed 3 bases and J 7 bases; nucleotides not matched to a gene: 6.

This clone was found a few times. The CDR3: CASSYSPGTGIEQYF. The CDR3, as DNA: TGTGCCAGCAGTTACTCTCCCGGGACAGGGATCGAGCAGTACTTC. J is TRBJ2-7 and V is TRBV6-6; 9 bases are shared with TRBD1. In germline, CDR1 is MNHNY, CDR2 SVGAGI (reference sequence). J lost 6 bases, V lost 0 bases, and 6 bases had no gene match. The CDR3 contains 15 residues.

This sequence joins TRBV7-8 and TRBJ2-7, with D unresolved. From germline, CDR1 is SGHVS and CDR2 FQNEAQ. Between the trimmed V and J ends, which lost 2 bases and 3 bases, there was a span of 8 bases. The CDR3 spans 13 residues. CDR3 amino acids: CASSLNTNYEQYF. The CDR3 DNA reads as TGTGCCAGCAGCTTAAACACAAACTACGAGCAGTACTTC.

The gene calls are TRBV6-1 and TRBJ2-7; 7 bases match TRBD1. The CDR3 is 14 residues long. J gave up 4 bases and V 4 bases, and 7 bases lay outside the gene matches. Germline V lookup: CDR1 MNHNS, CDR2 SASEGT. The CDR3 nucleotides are TGTGCCAGCAGTGGTGACAGGGTGTCGTACGAGCAGTACTTC. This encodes CASSGDRVSYEQYF.

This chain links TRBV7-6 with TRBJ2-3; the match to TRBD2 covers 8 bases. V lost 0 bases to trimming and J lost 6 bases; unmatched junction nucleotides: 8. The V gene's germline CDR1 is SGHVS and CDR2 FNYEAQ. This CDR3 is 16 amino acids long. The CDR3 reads CASSLANGGGLDTQYF. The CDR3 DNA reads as TGTGCCAGCAGCTTAGCGAACGGGGGGGGCCTCGATACGCAGTATTTT.

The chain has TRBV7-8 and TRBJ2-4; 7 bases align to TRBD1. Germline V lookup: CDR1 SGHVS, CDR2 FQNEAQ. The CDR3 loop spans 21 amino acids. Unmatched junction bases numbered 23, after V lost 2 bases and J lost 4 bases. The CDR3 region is CASSLFPGKAIIRDSKNIQYF. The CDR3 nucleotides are TGTGCCAGCAGCTTATTCCCCGGCAAAGCCATTATCCGGGACAGTAAAAACATTCAGTACTTC. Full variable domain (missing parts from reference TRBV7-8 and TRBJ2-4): GAGVSQSPRYKVAKRGQDVALRCDPISGHVSLFWYQQALGQGPEFLTYFQNEAQLDKSGLPSDRFFAERPEGSVSTLKIQRTQQEDSAVYLCASSLFPGKAIIRDSKNIQYFGAGTRLSVL.

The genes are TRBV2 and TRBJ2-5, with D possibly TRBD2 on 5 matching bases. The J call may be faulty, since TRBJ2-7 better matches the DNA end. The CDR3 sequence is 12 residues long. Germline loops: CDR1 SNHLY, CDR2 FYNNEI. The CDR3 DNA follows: TGTGCCAGCAGTGTAGAGGGCTACGAGCAGTACTTC. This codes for CASSVEGYEQYF.

CDR3 DNA sequence: TGTGCCAGTAGTATTGGGCCGTCGCAAGAGACCCAGTACTTC. This sequence encodes CASSIGPSQETQYF. The J gene is TRBJ2-5, the V gene TRBV19, with D unresolved. CDR3 length: 14 residues. Trimming removed 3 bases at V and 2 bases at J, with 10 bases between. Per the germline V gene, CDR1 is LNHDA and CDR2 is SQIVND (reference sequence).

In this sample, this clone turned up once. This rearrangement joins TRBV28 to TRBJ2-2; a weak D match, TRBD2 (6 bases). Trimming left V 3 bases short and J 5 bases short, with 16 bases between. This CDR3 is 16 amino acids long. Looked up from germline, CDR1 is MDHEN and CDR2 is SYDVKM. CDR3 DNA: TGTGCCAGCAGTTTGACGCGGGGAACACCTACCGGGGAGCTGTTTTTT. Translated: CASSLTRGTPTGELFF. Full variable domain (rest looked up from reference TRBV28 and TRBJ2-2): DVKVTQSSRYLVKRTGEKVFLECVQDMDHENMFWYRQDPGLGLRLIYFSYDVKMKEKGDIPEGYSVSREKKERFSLILESASTNQTSMYLCASSLTRGTPTGELFFGEGSRLTVL.

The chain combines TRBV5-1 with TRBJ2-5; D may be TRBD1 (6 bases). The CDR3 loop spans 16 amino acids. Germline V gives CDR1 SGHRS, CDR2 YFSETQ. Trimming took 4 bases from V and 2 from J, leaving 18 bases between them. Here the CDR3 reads CASSIPEGDLQETQYF. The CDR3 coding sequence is TGCGCCAGCAGCATCCCCGAGGGGGACCTACAAGAGACCCAGTACTTC.

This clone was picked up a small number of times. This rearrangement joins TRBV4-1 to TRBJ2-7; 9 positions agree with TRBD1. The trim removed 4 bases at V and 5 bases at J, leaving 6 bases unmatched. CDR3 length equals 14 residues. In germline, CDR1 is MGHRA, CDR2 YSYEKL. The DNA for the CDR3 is TGCGCCAGCAGCCCGCGGGACAGGGACCACGAGCAGTACTTC. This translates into CASSPRDRDHEQYF.